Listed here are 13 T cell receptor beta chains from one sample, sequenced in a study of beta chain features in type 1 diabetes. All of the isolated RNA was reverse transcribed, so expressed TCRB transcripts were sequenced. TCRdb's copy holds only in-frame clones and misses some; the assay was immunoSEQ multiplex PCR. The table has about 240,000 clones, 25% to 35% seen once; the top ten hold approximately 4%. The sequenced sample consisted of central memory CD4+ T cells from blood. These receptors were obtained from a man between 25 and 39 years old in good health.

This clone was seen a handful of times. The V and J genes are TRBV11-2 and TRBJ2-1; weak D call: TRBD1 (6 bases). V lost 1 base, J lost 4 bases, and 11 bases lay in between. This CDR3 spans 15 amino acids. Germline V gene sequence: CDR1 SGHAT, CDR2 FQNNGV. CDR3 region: CASSLVPGQYNEQFF. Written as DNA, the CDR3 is TGTGCCAGCAGCTTAGTCCCGGGACAATACAATGAGCAGTTCTTC.

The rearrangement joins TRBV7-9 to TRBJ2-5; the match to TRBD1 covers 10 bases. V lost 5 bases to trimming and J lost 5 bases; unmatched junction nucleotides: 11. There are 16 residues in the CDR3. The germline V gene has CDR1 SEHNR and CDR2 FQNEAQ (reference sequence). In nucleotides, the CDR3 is TGTGCCAGCAGCCTTGACCCGGGACAGGGGCACGAGACCCAGTACTTC. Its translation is CASSLDPGQGHETQYF.

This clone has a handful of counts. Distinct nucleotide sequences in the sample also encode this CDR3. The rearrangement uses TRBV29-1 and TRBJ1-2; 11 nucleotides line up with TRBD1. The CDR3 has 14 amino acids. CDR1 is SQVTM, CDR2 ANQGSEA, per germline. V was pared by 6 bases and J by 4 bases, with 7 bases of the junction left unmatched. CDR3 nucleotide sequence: TGCAGCGTAACGGACAGGGGGCTTAGCTATGGCTACACCTTC. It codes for CSVTDRGLSYGYTF.

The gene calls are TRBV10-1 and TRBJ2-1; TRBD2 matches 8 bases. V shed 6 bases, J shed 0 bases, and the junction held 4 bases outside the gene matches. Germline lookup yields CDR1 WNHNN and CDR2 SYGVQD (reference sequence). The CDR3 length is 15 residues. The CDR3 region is CASSSSGGSYNEQFF. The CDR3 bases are TGCGCCAGCAGCTCCAGCGGGGGCTCCTACAATGAGCAGTTCTTC.

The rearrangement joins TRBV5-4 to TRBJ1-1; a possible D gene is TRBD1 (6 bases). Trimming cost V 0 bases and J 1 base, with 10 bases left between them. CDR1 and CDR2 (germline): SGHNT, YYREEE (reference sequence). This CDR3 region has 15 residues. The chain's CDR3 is CASSLDWTENTEAFF. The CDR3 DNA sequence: TGTGCCAGCAGCTTGGATTGGACAGAGAACACTGAAGCTTTCTTT.

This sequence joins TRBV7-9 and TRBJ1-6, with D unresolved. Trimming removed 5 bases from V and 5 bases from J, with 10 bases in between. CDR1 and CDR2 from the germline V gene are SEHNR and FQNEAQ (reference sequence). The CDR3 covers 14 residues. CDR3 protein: CASSRAPDNSPLHF. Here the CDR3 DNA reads TGTGCCAGCAGCCGGGCGCCCGATAATTCACCCCTCCACTTT.

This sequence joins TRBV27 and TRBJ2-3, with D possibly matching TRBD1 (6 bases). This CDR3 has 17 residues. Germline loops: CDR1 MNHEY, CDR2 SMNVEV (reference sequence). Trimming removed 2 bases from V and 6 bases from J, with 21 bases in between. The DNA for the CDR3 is TGTGCCAGCAGTTTAAGGCTTTTGGACAGAGCATTCGATACGCAGTATTTT. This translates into CASSLRLLDRAFDTQYF.

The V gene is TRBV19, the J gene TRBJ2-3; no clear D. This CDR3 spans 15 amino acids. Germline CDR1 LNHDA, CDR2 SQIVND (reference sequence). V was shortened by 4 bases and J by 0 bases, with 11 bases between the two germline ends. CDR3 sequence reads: CASSNLQSSTDTQYF. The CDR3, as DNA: TGTGCCAGTAGTAATCTACAAAGCAGCACAGATACGCAGTATTTT. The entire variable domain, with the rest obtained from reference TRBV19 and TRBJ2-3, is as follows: DGGITQSPKYLFRKEGQNVTLSCEQNLNHDAMYWYRQDPGQGLRLIYYSQIVNDFQKGDIAEGYSVSREKKESFPLTVTSAQKNPTAFYLCASSNLQSSTDTQYFGPGTRLTVL.

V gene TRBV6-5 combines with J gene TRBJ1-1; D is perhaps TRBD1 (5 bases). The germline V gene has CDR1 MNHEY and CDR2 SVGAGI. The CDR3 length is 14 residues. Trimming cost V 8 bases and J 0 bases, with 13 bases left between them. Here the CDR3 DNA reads TGTGCCAGCCACGGACGGGGCCTGAACACTGAAGCTTTCTTT. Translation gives CASHGRGLNTEAFF.

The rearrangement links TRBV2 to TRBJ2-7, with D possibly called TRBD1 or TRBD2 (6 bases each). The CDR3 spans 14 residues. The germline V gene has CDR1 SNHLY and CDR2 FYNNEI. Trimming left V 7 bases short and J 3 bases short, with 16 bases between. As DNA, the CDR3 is TGTGCCAGCAAGGGGGGCACGGCCAGCTACGAGCAGTACTTC. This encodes CASKGGTASYEQYF.

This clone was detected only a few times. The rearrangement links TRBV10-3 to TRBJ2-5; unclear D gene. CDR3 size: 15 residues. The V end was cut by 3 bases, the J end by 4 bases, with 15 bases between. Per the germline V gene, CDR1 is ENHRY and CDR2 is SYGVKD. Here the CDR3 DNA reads TGTGCCATCAGTGATGGACGCGTCGGCGGAGAGACCCAGTACTTC. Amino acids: CAISDGRVGGETQYF.

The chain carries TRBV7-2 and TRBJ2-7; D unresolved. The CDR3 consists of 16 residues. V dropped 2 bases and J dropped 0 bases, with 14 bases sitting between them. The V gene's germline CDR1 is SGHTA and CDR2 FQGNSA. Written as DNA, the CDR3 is TGTGCCAGCAGCTTAACCTCCGACCTAAGCTCCTACGAGCAGTACTTC. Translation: CASSLTSDLSSYEQYF.

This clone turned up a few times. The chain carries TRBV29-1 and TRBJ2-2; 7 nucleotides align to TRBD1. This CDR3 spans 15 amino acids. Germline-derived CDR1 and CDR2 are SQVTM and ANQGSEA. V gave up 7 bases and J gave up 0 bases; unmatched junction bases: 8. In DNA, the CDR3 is TGCAGCGCCGCAACCGGGACAGCGAACACCGGGGAGCTGTTTTTT. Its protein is CSAATGTANTGELFF.